These T cell receptor beta chains were read from a single sample in a study of shared clonotypes between healthy human individuals. Profiled with immunoSEQ multiplex PCR; TCRdb holds only in-frame clones, not every one. The table lists 950,000 to 1,100,000 clones, about 75% of them singletons. The sample consisted of memory CD4+ T cells sorted from blood. These TCRs come from a young man in good health. Both conserved end residues are part of each CDR3. The order of the fields is J gene, V gene, CDR3 protein.

>TRBJ1-1|TRBV28
CASSLRAPEAFF
>TRBJ1-5|TRBV28
CASSLDTDQPQHF
>TRBJ1-2|TRBV6-1
CASQETANYGYTF
>TRBJ1-6|TRBV6-1
CASSGRGSLVVNSPLHF
>TRBJ2-5|TRBV14
CASSHYSGTGAVTQYF
>TRBJ1-1|TRBV18
CASSPTGQGDPEAFF
>TRBJ1-2|TRBV19
CASSKATGMSALYTF
>TRBJ2-7|TRBV6-5
CATTGTSGSYEQYF
>TRBJ2-7|TRBV4-2
CASSPTTGSYEQYF
>TRBJ2-3|TRBV25-1
CASGNLNWGDTQYF
>TRBJ1-1|TRBV5-4
CASSTLGQGETEAFF
>TRBJ1-1|TRBV19
CASSIRWEAFF
>TRBJ1-3|TRBV7-2
CASSLQGNTIYF
>TRBJ1-6|TRBV2
CASTATGYSPLHF